Shown below are 10 T cell receptor beta chains from a single sample sequenced in a study of long-term antiretroviral therapy in people with HIV. The assay used was immunoSEQ (version v3.0), run at survey level. Generated by immunoSEQ multiplex PCR, the TCRdb table keeps only in-frame clones and is missing some. Of about 8,800 clones listed, 60% to 85% are singletons. The sample in question was unsorted PBMCs, obtained 1.8 years before starting antiretroviral therapy. The receptors were sampled from a man in his forties with HIV.

The chain uses TRBV9 and TRBJ2-6, with D possibly being TRBD1 or TRBD2 (5 bases each). Germline V CDR1 and CDR2: SGDLS, YYNGEE. The CDR3 contains 18 residues. Trimming left V 3 bases short and J 0 bases short, with 16 bases between. The CDR3 region has the DNA TGTGCCAGCAGCGGGGACGCGCTCGGCTACTCTGGGGCCAACGTCCTGACTTTC. This sequence encodes CASSGDALGYSGANVLTF.

The chain is built from TRBV9 and TRBJ2-7; 7 nucleotides agree with TRBD1. Germline V lookup: CDR1 SGDLS, CDR2 YYNGEE. CDR3 length: 14 residues. V lost 5 bases to trimming and J lost 7 bases; unmatched junction nucleotides: 12. The CDR3 sequence is CASSRQGVGGEQYF. CDR3 nucleotides: TGTGCCAGCAGTCGACAGGGTGTGGGCGGGGAGCAGTACTTC.

The V gene is TRBV19, the J gene TRBJ2-7, with 8 bases that match TRBD1. V shed 3 bases and J 6 bases; nucleotides not matched to a gene: 13. The V gene's germline CDR1 is LNHDA and CDR2 SQIVND (reference sequence). This CDR3 spans 16 amino acids. The CDR3 nucleotides are TGTGCCAGTAGTATTTCAGTCGGGACAGGACTACTCGAGCAGTACTTC. This gives the protein CASSISVGTGLLEQYF. Combining the CDR3 with reference TRBV19 and TRBJ2-7 gives the whole variable domain DGGITQSPKYLFRKEGQNVTLSCEQNLNHDAMYWYRQDPGQGLRLIYYSQIVNDFQKGDIAEGYSVSREKKESFPLTVTSAQKNPTAFYLCASSISVGTGLLEQYFGPGTRLTVT.

Only one count was recorded for this clone. The chain links TRBV7-9 to TRBJ1-1, with 7 bases matching TRBD1. CDR1 and CDR2 from the germline V gene are SEHNR and FQNEAQ (reference sequence). V lost 4 bases to trimming and J lost 4 bases; unmatched junction nucleotides: 3. The CDR3 runs 13 residues. In DNA form, the CDR3 reads TGTGCCAGCAGCTCGGGACAGCCCACTGAAGCTTTCTTT. Its protein is CASSSGQPTEAFF.

This clone turned up a few times. V usage is TRBV7-2 and J usage is TRBJ2-2, with 7 positions matching TRBD1. Germline V lookup: CDR1 SGHTA, CDR2 FQGNSA. The ends lost 6 bases at V and 4 bases at J; junction bases unmatched: 8. The CDR3 is made up of 15 amino acids. This CDR3 reads CASSFETGITGELFF. In DNA, the CDR3 is TGTGCCAGCAGTTTTGAGACAGGGATCACCGGGGAGCTGTTTTTT. The variable domain in full, completed from reference TRBV7-2 and TRBJ2-2, reads GAGVSQSPSNKVTEKGKDVELRCDPISGHTALYWYRQSLGQGLEFLIYFQGNSAPDKSGLPSDRFSAERTGGSVSTLTIQRTQQEDSAVYLCASSFETGITGELFFGEGSRLTVL.

This rearrangement joins TRBV5-1 to TRBJ1-1; maybe TRBD1 (5 bases). CDR1 is SGHRS and CDR2 is YFSETQ in the germline V gene. V was pared by 0 bases and J by 5 bases, with 8 bases between. This CDR3 is 13 amino acids long. CDR3 residues: CASSLEEGTEAFF. CDR3 coding DNA: TGCGCCAGCAGCTTGGAGGAGGGGACTGAAGCTTTCTTT. The entire variable domain, with the rest obtained from reference TRBV5-1 and TRBJ1-1, is as follows: KAGVTQTPRYLIKTRGQQVTLSCSPISGHRSVSWYQQTPGQGLQFLFEYFSETQRNKGNFPGRFSGRQFSNSRSEMNVSTLELGDSALYLCASSLEEGTEAFFGQGTRLTVV.

This chain's CDR3 is CASIRDNYGYTF. Here the CDR3 DNA reads TGCGCCAGCATCCGAGATAACTATGGCTACACCTTC. This chain links TRBV4-1 with TRBJ1-2; D not certain. Looked up from germline, CDR1 is MGHRA and CDR2 is YSYEKL. This CDR3 region has 12 residues. V gave up 7 bases and J gave up 1 base, with 7 bases separating them.

The rearrangement joins TRBV11-2 to TRBJ2-7; the D is unclear. The length of the CDR3 is 12 residues. Trimming cost V 5 bases and J 3 bases, with 8 bases left between them. From germline, CDR1 is SGHAT and CDR2 FQNNGV. CDR3 region: CASSPFGYEQYF. As DNA, the CDR3 is TGTGCCAGCAGCCCCTTTGGCTACGAGCAGTACTTC.

CDR3 sequence reads: CASSFGVGANEQFF. Here the CDR3 DNA reads TGTGCCAGCAGCTTTGGGGTGGGGGCGAATGAGCAGTTCTTC. The rearrangement joins TRBV13 to TRBJ2-1, with D tentatively TRBD1 (6 bases). The ends were cut back, 3 bases at V and 7 bases at J, with 13 bases in the middle. The germline V gene encodes CDR1 PRHDT and CDR2 FYEKMQ (reference sequence). The CDR3 loop spans 14 amino acids.

This rearrangement joins TRBV5-1 to TRBJ2-2; D is unclear. Per germline, CDR1 SGHRS and CDR2 YFSETQ. CDR3 length: 14 residues. V was shortened by 4 bases and J by 0 bases, with 7 bases between the two germline ends. The CDR3 loop is CASSPRPNTGELFF. The CDR3, as DNA: TGCGCCAGCAGCCCCCGGCCGAACACCGGGGAGCTGTTTTTT.